Given below is one TCR beta chain in context. Original analysis: The assay estimated nucleated cells by amplifying reference gene primers. Assay used: immunoSEQ multiplex PCR; TCRdb lists only in-frame clones, some missing. D and trimming come from the DNA, and the V and J calls and clone size come from that table. The repertoire includes fewer than 400,000 clones, 85% of them detected once, and 3% to 4% sits in the top ten. The data were taken from a study of blood T cell repertoires in COVID-19. In the study overall: The United States, Italy and Spain supplied acute and convalescent COVID-19 samples. PBMCs, B-cell-depleted T cells, or T cells provided the cDNA or gDNA that made up the material.

Trimming cost V 5 bases and J 4 bases, with 14 bases left between them. Germline V gives CDR1 ENHRY, CDR2 SYGVKD. The CDR3 spans 14 residues. The chain employs TRBV10-3 and TRBJ1-2; TRBD1 is a possible D gene (6 bases). The sample was peripheral blood. The TCR sequence derives from a woman aged 18 to 35 with acute or convalescent COVID-19. CDR3 DNA: TGTGCCATCAGTATTCGACAGGAGGTCTATGGCTACACCTTC. It is translated as CAISIRQEVYGYTF.